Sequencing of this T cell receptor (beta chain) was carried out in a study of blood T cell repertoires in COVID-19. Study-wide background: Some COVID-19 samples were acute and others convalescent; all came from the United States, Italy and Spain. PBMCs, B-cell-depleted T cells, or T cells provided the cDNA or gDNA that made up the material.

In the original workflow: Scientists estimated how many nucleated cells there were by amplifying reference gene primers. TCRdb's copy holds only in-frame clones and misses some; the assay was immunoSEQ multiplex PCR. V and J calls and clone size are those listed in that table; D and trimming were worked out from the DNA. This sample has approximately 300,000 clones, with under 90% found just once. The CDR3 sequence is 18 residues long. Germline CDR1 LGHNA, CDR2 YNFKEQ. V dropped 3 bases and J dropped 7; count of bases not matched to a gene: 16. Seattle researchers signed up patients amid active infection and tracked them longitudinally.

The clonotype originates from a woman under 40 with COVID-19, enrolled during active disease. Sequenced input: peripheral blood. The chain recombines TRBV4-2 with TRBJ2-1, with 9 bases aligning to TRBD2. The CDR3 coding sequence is TGTGCCAGCAGCCATTTCCAGCGGGGGGCCCAATCGGGAAATGAGCAGTTCTTC. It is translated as CASSHFQRGAQSGNEQFF.